This TCR beta chain came from a study of OX40 agonist ivuxolimab in advanced cancers. Study details: Ivuxolimab, which patients received intravenously every 2 weeks, was dosed at 0.01 to 10 mg/kg. Those treated in dose escalation had hepatocellular carcinoma, melanoma, renal cell cancer or head and neck cancer. Partial responses, seen in three patients, involved one hepatocellular carcinoma and two cutaneous melanomas.

Points on this clone: Its specificity is not known.

V was clipped by 6 bases and J by 10 bases, with 14 bases between them. This CDR3 spans 11 amino acids. The germline CDR1 and CDR2 sequences are DFQATT and SNEGSKA (reference sequence). Sequencing was performed with immunoSEQ multiplex PCR; in TCRdb, only in-frame clones are kept and a portion is missing. The data show tens of thousands of clones, with 85% seen just once and 0.5% to 0.55% held by the top ten. General study points: Some nonresponders likewise displayed low normalized T-cell clonal expansion.

The material was CD4+ or CD8+ T cells sorted from blood, obtained in a trial of the OX40 agonist ivuxolimab. The sequence came from an adult with an advanced solid tumor such as melanoma, head and neck, liver or kidney cancer. The V call is TRBV20-1, the J call TRBJ2-3, with D perhaps given as TRBD1 or TRBD2 (5 bases each). CDR3 sequence: CSAPPGPPQYF. The CDR3 DNA sequence: TGCAGTGCGCCTCCGGGGCCGCCGCAGTATTTT.